A single sample is the source of the 22 T cell receptor beta chains below, sequenced in a study of T cell responses to AZD1222 COVID-19 vaccine (dated by TCRdb to the early 2020s). In the paper's terms, the time point label means: baseline before first vaccination. Library method: the immunoSEQ multiplex PCR assay. Not all clones reach the TCRdb copy of this immuneACCESS table, which keeps in-frame sequences only. Checked studies attribute under half of the gap to unresolved V genes and leave the rest unexplained. This sample comprises 150,000 or so clones, 75% to 95% of them detected only once. The ten largest account for 1.5% to 2% of the sample. This specimen was peripheral blood, taken on day 0 of AZD1222 vaccination. The receptor source for this set is an adult in good health.

This sequence joins TRBV11-2 and TRBJ2-1; D is perhaps TRBD2 (6 bases). V was shortened by 2 bases and J by 8 bases, with 13 bases between the two germline ends. The CDR3 totals 14 residues. The germline V gene encodes CDR1 SGHAT and CDR2 FQNNGV. The CDR3 loop reads CASSLRGVTDEQFF. The CDR3 nucleotides read TGTGCCAGCAGCTTACGCGGGGTCACGGATGAGCAGTTCTTC.

This clone showed up just a few times. The J gene is TRBJ2-3, the V gene TRBV28, with 9 bases fitting TRBD2. Unmatched junction bases numbered 6, after V lost 6 bases and J lost 2 bases. There are 15 residues in the CDR3. Per germline, CDR1 MDHEN and CDR2 SYDVKM. This CDR3 reads CASRTTSGITDTQYF. DNA of the CDR3: TGTGCCAGCAGGACGACTAGCGGTATCACAGATACGCAGTATTTT.

The genes are TRBV10-3 and TRBJ1-4; perhaps TRBD1 as D (6 bases). The CDR3 spans 15 residues. From germline, CDR1 is ENHRY and CDR2 SYGVKD. V lost 4 bases and J 4 bases, leaving 13 bases between the germline ends. CDR3 residues: CAISGETGLNEKLFF. CDR3 bases: TGTGCCATCAGTGGTGAGACAGGCCTTAATGAAAAACTGTTTTTT.

V is TRBV5-4 and J is TRBJ1-1; possible D gene TRBD1, 6 bases. Trimming stripped 4 bases from V and 5 bases from J, with 9 bases between. The CDR3 consists of 12 residues. Germline V CDR1 and CDR2: SGHNT, YYREEE (reference sequence). The CDR3 here is CASSPDRTEAFF. CDR3 DNA sequence: TGTGCCAGCAGCCCCGACAGGACTGAAGCTTTCTTT.

This chain uses TRBV19 with TRBJ2-7; 8 bases line up with TRBD1. The germline V gene has CDR1 LNHDA and CDR2 SQIVND (reference sequence). The length of the CDR3 is 15 residues. V lost 5 bases to trimming and J lost 7 bases; unmatched junction nucleotides: 13. This CDR3 reads CASSSDRGSSREQYF. For the CDR3, the DNA is TGTGCCAGTAGTTCAGACAGGGGTTCGTCTCGGGAGCAGTACTTC.

The gene calls are TRBV4-1 and TRBJ2-6; D assignment may be TRBD1 or TRBD2 (5 bases each). Germline CDR1 MGHRA, CDR2 YSYEKL. The V end lost 3 bases, the J end lost 0 bases, and 15 bases lay between the germline ends. The CDR3 consists of 18 residues. CDR3 region: CASSQTTGLLSGANVLTF. CDR3 nucleotides: TGCGCCAGCAGCCAGACTACGGGGCTTCTCTCTGGGGCCAACGTCCTGACTTTC.

The rearrangement links TRBV7-2 to TRBJ1-5; D not certain. This CDR3 has 15 residues. Germline values: CDR1 SGHTA, CDR2 FQGNSA. The germline V and J ends were trimmed by 1 base and 1 base, with 8 bases remaining between them. The CDR3 is CASSLVAQSNQPQHF. CDR3 DNA: TGTGCCAGCAGCTTAGTGGCGCAGAGCAATCAGCCCCAGCATTTT.

The chain employs TRBV19 and TRBJ2-7; 9 bases agree with TRBD2. This CDR3 spans 14 amino acids. V lost 6 bases and J lost 3; bases outside the gene matches: 6. Germline V CDR1 and CDR2: LNHDA, SQIVND (reference sequence). The CDR3 DNA sequence: TGTGCCAGTAGCCAGCGGGAGGACGACTACGAGCAGTACTTC. Encoded protein: CASSQREDDYEQYF.

This chain links TRBV30 with TRBJ2-1; TRBD2 aligns across 13 bases. The germline gives CDR1 GTSNPN, CDR2 SVGIG (reference sequence). The CDR3 is 17 residues long. V was pared by 3 bases and J by 5 bases, with 10 bases of the junction left unmatched. The CDR3 region has the DNA TGTGCCTGGAGGAAACTAGCGGGAGGGGAGAACCACAATGAGCAGTTCTTC. Encoded protein: CAWRKLAGGENHNEQFF.

This clone showed up just a few times. The chain combines TRBV29-1 with TRBJ2-7; D perhaps matches TRBD2 (6 bases). Germline CDR1 reads SQVTM; CDR2 reads ANQGSEA. The CDR3 runs 16 residues. V lost 5 bases and J 0 bases, leaving 20 bases between the germline ends. CDR3 sequence: CSVSRGVAEDSYEQYF. CDR3 DNA: TGCAGCGTTTCCAGAGGAGTAGCGGAAGACTCCTACGAGCAGTACTTC.

The chain couples TRBV28 to TRBJ1-2; D not resolved. V shed 1 base and J shed 5 bases, with 11 bases lying between them. The germline V gene has CDR1 MDHEN and CDR2 SYDVKM. The length of the CDR3 is 14 residues. The CDR3 loop is CASSLYGIGYGYTF. The CDR3 DNA follows: TGTGCCAGCAGTTTATATGGGATTGGATATGGCTACACCTTC.

The V call is TRBV18, the J call TRBJ2-7, with D tentatively TRBD1 (5 bases). Germline lookup yields CDR1 KGHSH and CDR2 LQKENI. Trimming cost V 6 bases and J 2 bases, with 17 bases left between them. The CDR3 contains 15 residues. The CDR3 spells CASSLQERSPYEQYF. CDR3 nucleotide sequence: TGTGCCAGCTCGTTACAGGAAAGGTCGCCCTACGAGCAGTACTTC.

This rearrangement joins TRBV28 to TRBJ1-2; D uncertain. CDR1 and CDR2 (germline): MDHEN, SYDVKM. The CDR3 is 14 amino acids. V gave up 3 bases and J gave up 0 bases, with 8 bases separating them. The CDR3 region is CASSLRRPNYGYTF. CDR3 DNA sequence: TGTGCCAGCAGTTTGCGACGGCCTAACTATGGCTACACCTTC.

This chain uses TRBV7-8 with TRBJ1-3; D unclear. CDR3 size: 15 residues. Between the trimmed V and J ends, which lost 4 bases and 2 bases, there was a span of 12 bases. Per the germline V gene, CDR1 is SGHVS and CDR2 is FQNEAQ. The CDR3 protein is CASSSQKVTGNTIYF. CDR3 nucleotide sequence: TGTGCCAGCAGCTCACAAAAAGTTACTGGAAACACCATATATTTT.

This rearrangement joins TRBV5-1 to TRBJ1-1; 7 nucleotides match TRBD1. Germline V gene data show CDR1 as SGHRS and CDR2 as YFSETQ. CDR3 length: 13 amino acids. V lost 4 bases and J lost 7; bases outside the gene matches: 7. As DNA, the CDR3 is TGCGCCAGCAGCCCATCCCGGGACAGTGAAGCTTTCTTT. It codes for CASSPSRDSEAFF.

This clone came up once. The chain is built from TRBV19 and TRBJ2-3; perhaps TRBD1 as D (5 bases). CDR3 length equals 15 residues. Trimming cost V 4 bases and J 5 bases, with 16 bases left between them. CDR1 is LNHDA, CDR2 SQIVND, per germline (reference sequence). CDR3 region: CASSNRAGNLDTQYF. In DNA, the CDR3 is TGTGCCAGTAGTAATAGGGCAGGGAATTTAGATACGCAGTATTTT.

This sequence joins TRBV9 and TRBJ2-5; D tentatively fits TRBD1 or TRBD2 (5 bases each). V was clipped by 4 bases and J by 3 bases, with 10 bases between them. Per germline, CDR1 SGDLS and CDR2 YYNGEE. This CDR3 spans 13 amino acids. In DNA, the CDR3 is TGTGCCAGCAGCCTGATGGGGGAAGAGACCCAGTACTTC. This gives the protein CASSLMGEETQYF.

The chain links TRBV11-2 to TRBJ2-1, with a tentative D call TRBD2 (5 bases). CDR3 size: 14 residues. Germline values: CDR1 SGHAT, CDR2 FQNNGV. V lost 5 bases and J 6 bases, leaving 14 bases between the germline ends. CDR3 sequence (DNA): TGTGCCAGCAGCCGAGACGCCACTAGCAATGAGCAGTTCTTC. Residues: CASSRDATSNEQFF.

The chain is built from TRBV12-3 or TRBV12-4 and TRBJ1-1, with no clear D. CDR3 size: 13 residues. Trimming stripped 1 base from V and 4 bases from J, with 7 bases between. Here the CDR3 reads CASSLGRVTEAFF. In DNA form, the CDR3 reads TGTGCCAGCAGTTTAGGGCGGGTCACTGAAGCTTTCTTT.

The chain recombines TRBV28 with TRBJ2-3; 8 bases are a match to TRBD2. V shed 0 bases, J shed 2 bases, and the junction held 7 bases outside the gene matches. CDR1 and CDR2 (germline): MDHEN, SYDVKM. This CDR3 has 17 residues. The CDR3 coding sequence is TGTGCCAGCAGTTTATGGGGGACTAGGTTAGACACAGATACGCAGTATTTT. Translation gives CASSLWGTRLDTDTQYF.

This clone was detected a few times. The chain recombines TRBV25-1 with TRBJ2-1; D is perhaps TRBD1 or TRBD2 (6 bases each). Trimming pared 0 bases from V and 5 bases from J, leaving 17 bases between. CDR1 is MGHDK and CDR2 is SYGVNS in the germline V gene. The CDR3 covers 17 residues. The CDR3: CASSEYEGGFRHNEQFF. As DNA, the CDR3 is TGTGCCAGCAGTGAATATGAGGGGGGTTTCCGTCACAATGAGCAGTTCTTC.

This chain uses TRBV29-1 with TRBJ1-4, with D maybe TRBD1 (5 bases). The V end lost 6 bases, the J end lost 0 bases, and 20 bases lay between the germline ends. The CDR3 is made up of 17 amino acids. Germline V gene data show CDR1 as SQVTM and CDR2 as ANQGSEA. CDR3 sequence (DNA): TGCAGCGTGGCCTATGGGGGGAGTGGCGCAACTAATGAAAAACTGTTTTTT. It encodes CSVAYGGSGATNEKLFF.